This T cell receptor beta chain is from a study of T cell responses to AZD1222 COVID-19 vaccine listed by TCRdb under 2021. Context from the whole study: Because spike-specific TCR depth and breadth did not differ between the two schedules, AZD1222 recipients who got a second dose at roughly 4 weeks were pooled with those who got a second dose at roughly 12 weeks. TCR sequencing was performed for roughly 240 trial participants, of whom about 210 were given two doses of AZD1222 and around 26 were given two doses of MenACWY control vaccine. Trial participants were enrolled by age into subgroups of 18-55, 56-69 and 70-plus years, and roughly 150, 30 and 60 TCR-sequenced participants, respectively, were included in these subgroups. Overall study results and their limits: In the small 56-69-year group, the increase in depth fell short of significance, most likely because of low power. No day 14 peak-response samples were available, so repertoires were characterized only after the peak T cell response. Conclusions about previously exposed vaccinees are limited because only six or seven AZD1222 recipients were SARS-CoV-2 seropositive at baseline. A significant rise in spike-specific TCR breadth and depth was observed after two AZD1222 doses relative to day 0 and relative to MenACWY recipients. Nearly half of unique spike-specific TCRs reportedly recognized epitopes outside regions mutated in the B.1.351 and B.1.1.7 variants. Participants were mostly white British and included more females than males, and it was suggested by the authors that clonal diversity may have been underestimated. CD4 TCRs associated with the vaccine covered the entire spike protein, and the dominant responses were in regions 160-218 and 743-854.

The CDR3 regions of human TCRbeta chains were analyzed by immunosequencing. The study's processing was this. TCRs in the repertoires were matched against a reference library of SARS-CoV-2-specific TCRs that had been generated with the MIRA antigen-specificity platform. Breadth was defined as the fraction of unique TCRs that were SARS-CoV-2-associated, and depth was defined as the fraction of total T cells that were SARS-CoV-2-associated. Using the MIRA data, every spike-specific TCR was mapped to the spike region that the TCR reacted to and assigned to either a CD4 or a CD8 class. Log10-transformed breadth and depth values were compared by one-way ANOVA with Sidak's multiple comparisons tests. TCRdb took this table from immuneACCESS and kept in-frame rearrangements with V and J called. Such tables lack part of the clones; where checked against another copy, unresolved V genes explain under half of the gap, and the rest is unexplained. V and J calls and clone size are those listed in that table; D and trimming were worked out from the DNA. The sample table holds roughly 150,000 clones, of which about 90% were seen once. The ten largest clones represent around 5% of the sample.

This specimen's time point label, interpreted: baseline before first vaccination. Samples from vaccinated people were obtained from the UK trials COV001 and COV002, which included a single-blind randomized controlled phase 2/3 trial of AZD1222 (ChAdOx1 nCoV-19) in healthy adults. For TCRbeta chain sequencing, PBMC samples from trial participants were taken at day 0 and at day 28 after the second dose. Concerning this clone: The specificity of this receptor is unknown. Nothing much larger sits one base from this clone, and base qualities are not available.

This clonotype was sampled from an adult in good health. The sample here was peripheral blood, taken on day 0 of AZD1222 vaccination.

The CDR3 protein sequence reads: CASSMGQGATSAPLHF. The bases are TGTGCCAGTAGTATGGGACAGGGGGCGACGTCTGCACCCCTCCACTTT. The chain couples TRBV19 to TRBJ1-6; a stretch of 12 junction bases matches TRBD1. From the cysteine through the phenylalanine, the CDR3 covers 16 amino acids. This entry keeps only the CDR3 DNA: 48 bases, framed from base 1. V trim: 3 bases; J trim: 11 bases; unmatched bases: 8. From the germline V gene (reference sequence), CDR1 is LNHDA and CDR2 is SQIVND.